A selection of T cell receptor beta chains follows, all from one sample in a study of identical twins. TCRdb reprocessed the 5' RACE reads via MiXCR and lists one record per CDR3 protein. The sample has about 720,000 distinct CDR3 sequences, 15% to 20% seen once; the top ten hold around 14%. These data were also filed under a second study, of T cells expressing NK-cell markers.

The material sequenced was PBMCs. These receptors all come from a young woman in good health. Both conserved end residues are part of each CDR3. The order of the fields is CDR3 DNA, CDR3 protein, V gene, clone size, D gene, J gene. A D gene is named only where the DNA matches it firmly. Some rows mark clone size as missing; the rest say once, few, many or name a class of expanded clone.

TGCAGCGTTGAAGACGTCAGGGGATGGGGCTACACCTTC | CSVEDVRGWGYTF | TRBV29-1 | . | . | TRBJ1-2
TGCAGCGTTGCGGGTAGCTCCGATAATGGATTCACAGATACGCAGTATTTT | CSVAGSSDNGFTDTQYF | TRBV29-1 | . | . | TRBJ2-3
TGTGCCAGCAGGCGGGCGGGGGCTGCCTCCTACAATGAGCAGTTCTTC | CASRRAGAASYNEQFF | TRBV27 | few | . | TRBJ2-1
TGTGCCAGCAGCAAATTACGTTTGGATACGCAGTATTTT | CASSKLRLDTQYF | TRBV7-2 | . | . | TRBJ2-3
TGCAGCGCGCGCGTTCTAGCGGGCTCCTACGAGCAGTACTTC | CSARVLAGSYEQYF | TRBV29-1 | . | TRBD2 | TRBJ2-7
TGCGCCAGCAGCTTTCGGGAGGGAGTCTACGAGCAGTACTTC | CASSFREGVYEQYF | TRBV5-1 | . | TRBD2 | TRBJ2-7
TGTGCCATCAGCCCGGGACTAGGGGACGGTGAGCAGTTCTTC | CAISPGLGDGEQFF | TRBV10-3 | few | TRBD2 | TRBJ2-1
TGCAGCGGGGTCGGGAACACCGAGAACACTGAAGCTTTCTTT | CSGVGNTENTEAFF | TRBV29-1 | few | . | TRBJ1-1
TGTGCCAGCAGTTTGTTCAGGAGAGAAAAACTGTTTTTT | CASSLFRREKLFF | TRBV12-3/TRBV12-4 | many | . | TRBJ1-4
TGTGCCAGCAGTTACGGATTACCCTACAATGAGCAGTTCTTC | CASSYGLPYNEQFF | TRBV6-5 | . | . | TRBJ2-1
TGTGCCAGCAGGCTGAAACGGGGGACCTCTTCGGAAGATACGCAGTATTTT | CASRLKRGTSSEDTQYF | TRBV12-3/TRBV12-4 | few | . | TRBJ2-3
TGTGCCAGCAGTTCCCCCCCCGGGAAGACCCAGTACTTC | CASSSPPGKTQYF | TRBV12-3/TRBV12-4 | few | . | TRBJ2-5
TGTGCCAGCAGCATATTACAGGGTTCGGGCACCGGGGAGCTGTTTTTT | CASSILQGSGTGELFF | TRBV7-7 | . | . | TRBJ2-2
TGTGCCAGCAGCCCAGGGAAGGAGCAGTTCTTC | CASSPGKEQFF | TRBV7-3 | few | . | TRBJ2-1